This paragraph reports one T cell receptor beta chain. This sample was included in a study of ipilimumab plus nivolumab after autologous stem cell transplantation. Turning to the study itself: The DLBCL cohort had primary refractory and relapsed disease, with 18-month progression-free survival of approximately 87% and 28%.

TCRdb keeps only in-frame clones here, not all; method: immunoSEQ multiplex PCR. The sample has 77,000 or so clones; under 85% are singletons. V was shortened by 0 bases and J by 7 bases, with 16 bases between the two germline ends. This CDR3 spans 15 amino acids. Germline CDR1 and CDR2: SGHRS and YFSETQ. This sample comprised PBMCs, obtained in a trial of ipilimumab plus nivolumab as post-transplant consolidation. The receptor was isolated from a male donor with diffuse large B-cell lymphoma. The chain joins TRBV5-1 to TRBJ1-2; D is unresolved. This CDR3 is CASSLDWSSASGYTF. The DNA for the CDR3 is TGCGCCAGCAGCTTGGACTGGTCCAGCGCAAGTGGCTACACCTTC.